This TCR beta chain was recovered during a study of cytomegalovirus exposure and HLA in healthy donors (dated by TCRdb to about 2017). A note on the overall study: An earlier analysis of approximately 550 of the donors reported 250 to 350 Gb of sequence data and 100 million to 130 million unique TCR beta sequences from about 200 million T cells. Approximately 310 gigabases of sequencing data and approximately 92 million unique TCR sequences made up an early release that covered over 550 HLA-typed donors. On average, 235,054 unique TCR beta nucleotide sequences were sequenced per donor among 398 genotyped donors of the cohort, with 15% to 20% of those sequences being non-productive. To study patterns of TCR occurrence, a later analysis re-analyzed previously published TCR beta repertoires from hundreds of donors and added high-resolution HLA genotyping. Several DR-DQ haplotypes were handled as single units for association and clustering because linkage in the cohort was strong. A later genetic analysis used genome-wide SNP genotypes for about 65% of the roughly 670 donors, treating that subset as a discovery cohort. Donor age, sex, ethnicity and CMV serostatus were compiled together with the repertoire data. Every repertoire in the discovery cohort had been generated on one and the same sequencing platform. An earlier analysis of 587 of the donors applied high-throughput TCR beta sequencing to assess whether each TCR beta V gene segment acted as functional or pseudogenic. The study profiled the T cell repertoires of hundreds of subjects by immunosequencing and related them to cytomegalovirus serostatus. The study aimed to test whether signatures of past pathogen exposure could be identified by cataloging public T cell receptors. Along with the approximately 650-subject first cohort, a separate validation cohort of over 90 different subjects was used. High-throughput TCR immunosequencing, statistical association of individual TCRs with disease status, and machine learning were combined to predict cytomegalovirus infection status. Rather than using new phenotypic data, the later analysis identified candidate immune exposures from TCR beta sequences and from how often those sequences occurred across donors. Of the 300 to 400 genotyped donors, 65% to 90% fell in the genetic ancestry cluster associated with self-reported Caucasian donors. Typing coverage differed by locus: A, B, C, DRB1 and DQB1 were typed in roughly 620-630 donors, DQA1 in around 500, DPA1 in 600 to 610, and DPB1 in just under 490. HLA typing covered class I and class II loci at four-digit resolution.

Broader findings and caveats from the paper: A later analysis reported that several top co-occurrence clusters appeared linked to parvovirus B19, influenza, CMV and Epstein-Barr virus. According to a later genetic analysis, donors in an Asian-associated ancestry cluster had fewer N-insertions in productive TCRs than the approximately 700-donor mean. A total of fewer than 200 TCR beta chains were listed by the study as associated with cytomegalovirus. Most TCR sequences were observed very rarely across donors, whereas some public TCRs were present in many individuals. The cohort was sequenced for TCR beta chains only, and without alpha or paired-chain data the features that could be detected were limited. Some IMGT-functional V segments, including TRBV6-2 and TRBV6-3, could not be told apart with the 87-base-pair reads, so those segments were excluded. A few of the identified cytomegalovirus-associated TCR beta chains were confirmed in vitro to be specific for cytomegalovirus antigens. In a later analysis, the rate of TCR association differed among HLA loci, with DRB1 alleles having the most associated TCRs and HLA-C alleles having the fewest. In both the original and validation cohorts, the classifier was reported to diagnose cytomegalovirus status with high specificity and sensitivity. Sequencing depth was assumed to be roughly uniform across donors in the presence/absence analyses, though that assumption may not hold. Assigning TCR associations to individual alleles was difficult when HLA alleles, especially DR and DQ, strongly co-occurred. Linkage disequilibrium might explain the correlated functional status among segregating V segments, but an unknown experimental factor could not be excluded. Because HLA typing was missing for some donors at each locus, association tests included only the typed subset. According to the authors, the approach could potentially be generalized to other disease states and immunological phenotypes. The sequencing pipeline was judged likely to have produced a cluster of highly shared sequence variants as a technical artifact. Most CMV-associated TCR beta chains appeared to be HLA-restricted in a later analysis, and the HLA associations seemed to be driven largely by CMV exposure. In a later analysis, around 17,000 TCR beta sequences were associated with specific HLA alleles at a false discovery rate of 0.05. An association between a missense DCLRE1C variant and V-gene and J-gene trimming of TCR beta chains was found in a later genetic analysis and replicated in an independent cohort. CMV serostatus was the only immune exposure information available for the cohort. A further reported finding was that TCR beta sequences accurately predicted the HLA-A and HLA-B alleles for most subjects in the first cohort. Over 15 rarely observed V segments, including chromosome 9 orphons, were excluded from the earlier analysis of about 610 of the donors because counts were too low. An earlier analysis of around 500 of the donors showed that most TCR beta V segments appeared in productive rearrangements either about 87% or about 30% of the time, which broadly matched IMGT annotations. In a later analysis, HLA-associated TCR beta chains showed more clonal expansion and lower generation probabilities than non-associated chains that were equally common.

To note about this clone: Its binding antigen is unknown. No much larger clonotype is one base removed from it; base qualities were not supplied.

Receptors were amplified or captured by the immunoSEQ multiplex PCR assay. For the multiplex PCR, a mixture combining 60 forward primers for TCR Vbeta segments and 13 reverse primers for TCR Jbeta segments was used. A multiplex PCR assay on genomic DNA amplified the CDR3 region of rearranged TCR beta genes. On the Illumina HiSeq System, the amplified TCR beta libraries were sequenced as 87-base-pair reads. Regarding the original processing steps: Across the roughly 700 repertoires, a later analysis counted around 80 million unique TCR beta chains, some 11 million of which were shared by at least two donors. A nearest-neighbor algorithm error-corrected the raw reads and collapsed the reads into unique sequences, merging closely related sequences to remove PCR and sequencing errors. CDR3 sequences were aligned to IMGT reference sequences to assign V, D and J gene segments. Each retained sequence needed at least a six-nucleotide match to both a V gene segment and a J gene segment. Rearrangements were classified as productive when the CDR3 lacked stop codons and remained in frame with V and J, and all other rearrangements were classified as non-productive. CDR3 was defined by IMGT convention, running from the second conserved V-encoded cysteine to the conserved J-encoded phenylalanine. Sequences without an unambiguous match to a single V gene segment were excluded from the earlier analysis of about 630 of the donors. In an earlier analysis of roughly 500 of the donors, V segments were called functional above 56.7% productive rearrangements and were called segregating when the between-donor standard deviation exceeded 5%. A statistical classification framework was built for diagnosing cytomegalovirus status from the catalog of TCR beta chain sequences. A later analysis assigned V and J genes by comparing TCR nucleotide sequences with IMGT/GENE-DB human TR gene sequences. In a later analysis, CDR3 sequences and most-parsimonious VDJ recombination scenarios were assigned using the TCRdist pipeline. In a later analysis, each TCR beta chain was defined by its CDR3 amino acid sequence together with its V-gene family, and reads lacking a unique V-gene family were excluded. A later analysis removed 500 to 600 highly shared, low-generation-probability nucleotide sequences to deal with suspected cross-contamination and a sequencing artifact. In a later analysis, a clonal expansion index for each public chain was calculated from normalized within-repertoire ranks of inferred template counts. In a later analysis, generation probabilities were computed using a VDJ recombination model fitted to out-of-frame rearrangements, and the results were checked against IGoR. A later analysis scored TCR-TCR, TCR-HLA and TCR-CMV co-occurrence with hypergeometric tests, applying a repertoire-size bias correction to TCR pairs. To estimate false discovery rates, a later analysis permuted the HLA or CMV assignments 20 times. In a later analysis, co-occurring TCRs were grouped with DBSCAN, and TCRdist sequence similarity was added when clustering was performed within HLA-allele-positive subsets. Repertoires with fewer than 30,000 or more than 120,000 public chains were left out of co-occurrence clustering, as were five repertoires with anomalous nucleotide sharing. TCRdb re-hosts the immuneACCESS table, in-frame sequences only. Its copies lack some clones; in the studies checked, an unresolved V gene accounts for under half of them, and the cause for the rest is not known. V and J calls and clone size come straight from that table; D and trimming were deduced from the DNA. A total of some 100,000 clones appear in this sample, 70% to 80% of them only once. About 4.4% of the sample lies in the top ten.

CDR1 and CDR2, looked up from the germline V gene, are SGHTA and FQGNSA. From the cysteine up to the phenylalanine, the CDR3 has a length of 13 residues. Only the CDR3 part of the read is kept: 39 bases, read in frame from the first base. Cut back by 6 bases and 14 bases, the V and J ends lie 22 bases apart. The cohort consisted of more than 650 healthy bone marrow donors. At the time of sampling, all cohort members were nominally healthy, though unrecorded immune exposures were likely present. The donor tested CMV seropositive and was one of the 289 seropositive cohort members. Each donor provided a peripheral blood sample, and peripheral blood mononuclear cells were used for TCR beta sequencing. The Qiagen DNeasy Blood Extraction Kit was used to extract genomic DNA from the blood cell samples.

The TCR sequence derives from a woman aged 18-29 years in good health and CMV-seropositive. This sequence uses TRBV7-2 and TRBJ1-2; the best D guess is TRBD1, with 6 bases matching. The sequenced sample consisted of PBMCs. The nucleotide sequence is TGTGCCAGCAGGCCATTTAGGAGGGGGAGGGAAACCTTC. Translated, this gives CASRPFRRGRETF.